Listed below are T cell receptor beta chains from one sample, sequenced in a study of siplizumab effects on memory and regulatory T cells. The protocol was immunoSEQ multiplex PCR, while the TCRdb copy is restricted to in-frame clones and leaves out a portion. Of approximately 100,000 clones in the sample, under 95% were seen once. The sequenced sample consisted of Tregs sorted from blood. These receptor sequences come from a human donor in good health. CDR3s include the opening cysteine and the closing phenylalanine or tryptophan. Fields, in order: V gene, J gene, D gene, clone size, CDR3 DNA, CDR3 protein. The D gene is left open where the match is weak. For some rows the clone size is stated as once, few or many, or as a class when expanded; others skip it.

TRBV5-1	TRBJ2-3	-	-	TGCGCCAGCATCGATCCGGGAATCACAGATACGCAGTATTTT	CASIDPGITDTQYF
TRBV5-6	TRBJ2-7	-	-	TGTGCCAGCAGCATGGGACCTGGGGTTTCCTACGAGCAGTACTTC	CASSMGPGVSYEQYF
TRBV6-8	TRBJ2-5	TRBD1	-	TGTGCCAGCAGAAGACAGGGCGAGACCCAGTACTTC	CASRRQGETQYF
TRBV11-2	TRBJ2-1	-	-	TGTGCCAGCAGCTTACTGGGGGGACCGACCGCCACAAATGAGCAGTTCTTC	CASSLLGGPTATNEQFF
TRBV5-8	TRBJ2-7	-	-	TGTGCCAGCAGCTTGGACACCCACTACGAGCAGTACTTC	CASSLDTHYEQYF
TRBV14	TRBJ1-2	-	-	TGTGCCAGCAGCCTCACAACTATTTTCTATAACTATGGCTACACCTTC	CASSLTTIFYNYGYTF
TRBV5-6	TRBJ1-5	TRBD1	-	TGTGCCAGCAGCTGGGGGACAGGGGTGAGCAATCAGCCCCAGCATTTT	CASSWGTGVSNQPQHF
TRBV28	TRBJ2-5	-	once	TGTGCCAGCAGTGTCCAAGAGACCCAGTACTTC	CASSVQETQYF
TRBV28	TRBJ1-3	-	-	TGTGCCAGCAGTTTTTCACGTGCTGGAAACACCATATATTTT	CASSFSRAGNTIYF
TRBV28	TRBJ1-6	-	-	TGTGCCAGCAGTCCAGTATACAATTCACCCCTCCACTTT	CASSPVYNSPLHF